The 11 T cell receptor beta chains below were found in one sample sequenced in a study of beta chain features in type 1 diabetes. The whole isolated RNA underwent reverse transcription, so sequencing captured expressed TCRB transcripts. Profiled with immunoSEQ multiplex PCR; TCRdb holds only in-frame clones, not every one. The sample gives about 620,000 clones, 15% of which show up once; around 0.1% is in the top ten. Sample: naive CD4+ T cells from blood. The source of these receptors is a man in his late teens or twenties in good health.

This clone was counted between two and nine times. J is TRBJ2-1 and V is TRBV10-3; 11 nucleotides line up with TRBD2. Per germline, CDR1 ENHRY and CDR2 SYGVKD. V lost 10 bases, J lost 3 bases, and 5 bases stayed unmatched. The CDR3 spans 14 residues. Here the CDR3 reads CATLAGGLYNEQFF. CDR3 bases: TGTGCCACTCTAGCGGGAGGCCTCTACAATGAGCAGTTCTTC.

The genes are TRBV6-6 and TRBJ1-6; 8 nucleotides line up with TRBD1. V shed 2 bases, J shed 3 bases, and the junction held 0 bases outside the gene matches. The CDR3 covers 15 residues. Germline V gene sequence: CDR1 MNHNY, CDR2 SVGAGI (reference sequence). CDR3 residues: CASSYGQGYNSPLHF. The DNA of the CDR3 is TGTGCCAGCAGTTACGGACAGGGCTATAATTCACCCCTCCACTTT.

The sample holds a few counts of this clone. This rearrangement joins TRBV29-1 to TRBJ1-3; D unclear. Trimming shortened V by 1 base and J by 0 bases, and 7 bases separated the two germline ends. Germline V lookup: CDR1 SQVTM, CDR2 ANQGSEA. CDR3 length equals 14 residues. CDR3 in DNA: TGCAGCGTTGAAGCCCAGCTCTCTGGAAACACCATATATTTT. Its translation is CSVEAQLSGNTIYF.

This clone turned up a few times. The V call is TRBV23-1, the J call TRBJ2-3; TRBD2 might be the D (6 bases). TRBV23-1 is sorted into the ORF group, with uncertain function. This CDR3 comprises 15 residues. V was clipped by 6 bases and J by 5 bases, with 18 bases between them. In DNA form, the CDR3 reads TGCGCCAGCAGCCCAGACGAGCGGGCTCAAGATACGCAGTATTTT. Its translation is CASSPDERAQDTQYF.

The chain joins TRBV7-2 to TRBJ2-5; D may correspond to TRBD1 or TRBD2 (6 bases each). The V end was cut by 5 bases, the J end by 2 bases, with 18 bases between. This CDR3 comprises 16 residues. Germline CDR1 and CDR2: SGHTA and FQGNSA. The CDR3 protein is CASSPRDGGRQETQYF. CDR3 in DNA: TGTGCCAGCAGCCCTCGGGATGGGGGGCGGCAAGAGACCCAGTACTTC.

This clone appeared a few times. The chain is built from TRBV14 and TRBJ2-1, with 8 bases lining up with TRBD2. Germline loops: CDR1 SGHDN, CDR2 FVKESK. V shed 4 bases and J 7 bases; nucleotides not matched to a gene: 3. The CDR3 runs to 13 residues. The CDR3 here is CASSLASGNEQFF. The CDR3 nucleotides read TGTGCCAGCAGCCTGGCTAGCGGGAATGAGCAGTTCTTC.

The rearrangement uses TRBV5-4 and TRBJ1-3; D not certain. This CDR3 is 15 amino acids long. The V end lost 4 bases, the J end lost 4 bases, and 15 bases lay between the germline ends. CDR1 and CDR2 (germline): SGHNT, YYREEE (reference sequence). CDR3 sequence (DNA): TGTGCCAGCAGCCTTAGGACCGGCGTGGGAAACACCATATATTTT. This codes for CASSLRTGVGNTIYF.

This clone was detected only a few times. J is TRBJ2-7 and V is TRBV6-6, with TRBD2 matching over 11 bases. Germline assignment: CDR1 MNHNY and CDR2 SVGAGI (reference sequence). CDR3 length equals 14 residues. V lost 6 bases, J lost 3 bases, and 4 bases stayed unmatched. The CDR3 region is CASRTTSGSYEQYF. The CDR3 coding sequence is TGTGCCAGCAGGACAACTAGCGGGAGCTACGAGCAGTACTTC.

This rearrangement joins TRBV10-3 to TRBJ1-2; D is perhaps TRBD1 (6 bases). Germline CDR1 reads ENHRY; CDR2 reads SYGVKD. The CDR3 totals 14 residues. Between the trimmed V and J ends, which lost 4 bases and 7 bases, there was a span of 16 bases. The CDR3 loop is CAISGSQGPFGYTF. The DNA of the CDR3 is TGTGCCATCAGTGGAAGCCAGGGGCCTTTTGGCTACACCTTC.

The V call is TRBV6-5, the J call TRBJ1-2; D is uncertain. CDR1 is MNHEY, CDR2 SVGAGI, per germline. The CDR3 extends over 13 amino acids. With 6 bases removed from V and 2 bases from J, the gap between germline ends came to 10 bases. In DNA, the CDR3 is TGTGCCAGCAGGTTATTTACAAACTATGGCTACACCTTC. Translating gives CASRLFTNYGYTF.

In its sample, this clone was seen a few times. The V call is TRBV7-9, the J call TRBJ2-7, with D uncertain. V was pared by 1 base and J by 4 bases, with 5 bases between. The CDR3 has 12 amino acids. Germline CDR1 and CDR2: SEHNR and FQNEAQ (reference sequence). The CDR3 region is CASSLVKYEQYF. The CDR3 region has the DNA TGTGCCAGCAGCTTAGTCAAGTACGAGCAGTACTTC.